These 9 T cell receptor beta chains originate from one sample sequenced in a study of glioma-infiltrating T cells after dendritic cell vaccination. The assay was immunoSEQ multiplex PCR, and TCRdb's table has in-frame clones only and misses some. The data contain about 82,000 clones, 85% to 90% of them singletons. The specimen comprised blood, sampled before dendritic cell vaccination. The origin of the receptors is a human donor with glioblastoma.

The chain joins TRBV6-1 to TRBJ1-6; 9 bases fit TRBD1. V gave up 11 bases and J gave up 7 bases; unmatched junction bases: 3. The CDR3 is made up of 12 amino acids. In germline, CDR1 is MNHNS, CDR2 SASEGT. The CDR3: CASGTGNSPLHF. In nucleotides, the CDR3 is TGTGCCTCCGGGACAGGGAATTCACCCCTCCACTTT.

The chain has TRBV18 and TRBJ2-3; D is unclear. Germline CDR1 is KGHSH and CDR2 is LQKENI. V dropped 3 bases and J dropped 2 bases, with 9 bases sitting between them. This CDR3 contains 14 residues. In DNA, the CDR3 is TGTGCCAGCTCACCGGCGGCGAACACAGATACGCAGTATTTT. Translation gives CASSPAANTDTQYF. Together with reference TRBV18 and TRBJ2-3, the CDR3 gives the full variable domain: NAGVMQNPRHLVRRRGQEARLRCSPMKGHSHVYWYRQLPEEGLKFMVYLQKENIIDESGMPKERFSAEFPKEGPSILRIQQVVRGDSAAYFCASSPAANTDTQYFGPGTRLTVL.

CDR3 region: CASSLGQVDTEAFF. The DNA for the CDR3 is TGTGCCAGCAGCTTGGGACAGGTGGACACTGAAGCTTTCTTT. The J gene is TRBJ1-1, the V gene TRBV7-9, with 8 nucleotides matching TRBD1. V shed 3 bases, J shed 3 bases, and the junction held 3 bases outside the gene matches. Germline lookup yields CDR1 SEHNR and CDR2 FQNEAQ (reference sequence). This CDR3 is 14 amino acids long.

This rearrangement joins TRBV11-3 to TRBJ2-7; unclear D gene. CDR3 length: 15 residues. Germline V CDR1 and CDR2: SGHNT, YENEEA. The V gene lost 1 base and the J gene lost 0 bases, with 10 bases spanning the gap. The CDR3 loop reads CASSLGVQSSYEQYF. CDR3 coding DNA: TGTGCCAGCAGCTTAGGGGTACAGAGCTCCTACGAGCAGTACTTC. The whole variable domain, filled in from reference TRBV11-3 and TRBJ2-7, reads EAGVVQSPRYKIIEKKQPVAFWCNPISGHNTLYWYLQNLGQGPELLIRYENEEAVDDSQLPKDRFSAERLKGVDSTLKIQPAELGDSAVYLCASSLGVQSSYEQYFGPGTRLTVT.

The chain combines TRBV19 with TRBJ2-7; D remains ambiguous. V lost 3 bases and J lost 6, with 12 bases in between. This CDR3 comprises 13 residues. Germline CDR1 reads LNHDA; CDR2 reads SQIVND (reference sequence). In DNA form, the CDR3 reads TGTGCCAGTAGTATTTATGTAAGGAGCGAGCAGTACTTC. It translates to CASSIYVRSEQYF.

The chain carries TRBV19 and TRBJ1-5, with D possibly TRBD1 on 5 matching bases. The CDR3 loop spans 13 amino acids. V was cut by 5 bases and J by 7 bases, with 12 bases left in between. CDR1 and CDR2 from the germline V gene are LNHDA and SQIVND (reference sequence). The CDR3 DNA reads as TGTGCCAGTAGTCCCGGGGGTGGACAGCCCCAGCATTTT. Translated: CASSPGGGQPQHF. The variable domain in full, with the rest retrieved from reference TRBV19 and TRBJ1-5, is DGGITQSPKYLFRKEGQNVTLSCEQNLNHDAMYWYRQDPGQGLRLIYYSQIVNDFQKGDIAEGYSVSREKKESFPLTVTSAQKNPTAFYLCASSPGGGQPQHFGDGTRLSIL.

The chain is built from TRBV2 and TRBJ1-2, with D perhaps TRBD1 (6 bases). CDR1 and CDR2 from the germline V gene are SNHLY and FYNNEI. This CDR3 region has 15 residues. The V and J ends lost 5 bases and 4 bases respectively, with 17 bases between them. CDR3 sequence: CASSKVKGDGYGYTF. CDR3 nucleotides: TGTGCCAGCAGTAAGGTGAAGGGGGACGGCTATGGCTACACCTTC.

The V call is TRBV6-4, the J call TRBJ2-1, with D maybe TRBD1 (5 bases). CDR3 length equals 14 residues. Germline loops: CDR1 MRHNA, CDR2 SNTAGT. Trimming took off 7 bases at V and 5 bases at J, with 15 bases between the two ends. The CDR3 spells CASKQGPLDNEQFF. CDR3 sequence (DNA): TGTGCCAGCAAGCAGGGCCCCCTAGACAATGAGCAGTTCTTC.

This clone has just one count. The CDR3 coding sequence is TGCAGCGTTGCCAGACAGGGCTCTGGCGAGCAGTACTTC. Encoded protein: CSVARQGSGEQYF. The V and J genes are TRBV29-1 and TRBJ2-7; 7 bases align to TRBD1. CDR1 SQVTM and CDR2 ANQGSEA come from the germline V gene. The trim removed 4 bases at V and 6 bases at J, leaving 9 bases unmatched. This CDR3 contains 13 residues.